Following are 2 T cell receptor beta chains from one sample sequenced in a study of cytomegalovirus exposure and HLA in healthy donors. 60 Vbeta and 13 Jbeta primers were used in PCR. Libraries were prepared by immunoSEQ multiplex PCR; TCRdb keeps only in-frame clonotypes and omits some of them. The table records over 150,000 clones, more than 75% of them present only once. Sequenced sample: PBMCs. The receptors were gathered from a woman between 40 and 50 years old in good health and CMV-seropositive.

The CDR3 DNA reads TGTGCCAGCAGCCCCGTACACGGGGGGGATACGCAGTATTTT. Amino acid sequence: CASSPVHGGDTQYF. The V call is TRBV11-2, the J call TRBJ2-3, with 7 bases that match TRBD2. Losses at the gene ends were 5 bases for V and 6 bases for J; bases not matched to a gene: 8. From germline, CDR1 is SGHAT and CDR2 FQNNGV. The CDR3 runs 14 residues.

This chain connects TRBV11-2 to TRBJ2-6; TRBD2 might be the D (5 bases). V was pared by 5 bases and J by 4 bases, with 18 bases between. CDR1 is SGHAT, CDR2 FQNNGV, per germline. The CDR3 is 17 amino acids. CDR3 sequence (DNA): TGTGCCAGCAGCCCCGTCGGAGGAGGCTCCGGGGCCAACGTCCTGACTTTC. It specifies CASSPVGGGSGANVLTF.